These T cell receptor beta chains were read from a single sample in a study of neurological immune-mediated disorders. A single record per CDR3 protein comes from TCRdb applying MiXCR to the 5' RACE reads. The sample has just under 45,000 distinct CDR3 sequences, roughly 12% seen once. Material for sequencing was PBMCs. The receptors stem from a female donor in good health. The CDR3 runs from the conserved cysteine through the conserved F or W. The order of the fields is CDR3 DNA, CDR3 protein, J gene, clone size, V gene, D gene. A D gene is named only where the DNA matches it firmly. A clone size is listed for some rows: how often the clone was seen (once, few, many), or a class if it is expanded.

cdr3_nt: TGCGCCAGCAGCACCTCGACAGGGTCTAGTCAGCCCCAGCATTTT
cdr3_aa: CASSTSTGSSQPQHF
j_call: TRBJ1-5
clone_size: .
v_call: TRBV4-1
d_call: TRBD1

cdr3_nt: TGTGCCAGCAGCCAAGGAGCGTTCTCCTACAATGAGCAGTTCTTC
cdr3_aa: CASSQGAFSYNEQFF
j_call: TRBJ2-1
clone_size: many
v_call: TRBV3-1
d_call: .

cdr3_nt: TGTGCCACCAGTGATTTGCCTGCGGGGGACACAGACACGCAGTATTTT
cdr3_aa: CATSDLPAGDTDTQYF
j_call: TRBJ2-3
clone_size: .
v_call: TRBV24-1
d_call: .

cdr3_nt: TGTGCCAGCAGCCTCGGCCGGGGGGAGCAGTACTTC
cdr3_aa: CASSLGRGEQYF
j_call: TRBJ2-7
clone_size: many
v_call: TRBV12-3/TRBV12-4
d_call: .

cdr3_nt: TGTGCCAGCAGTCCCGAAATCGGGGGCGGTAATTCACCCCTCCACTTT
cdr3_aa: CASSPEIGGGNSPLHF
j_call: TRBJ1-6
clone_size: many
v_call: TRBV27
d_call: .

cdr3_nt: TGCAGCGTTGTCGGGTGGACCGGGGAGCTGTTTTTT
cdr3_aa: CSVVGWTGELFF
j_call: TRBJ2-2
clone_size: many
v_call: TRBV29-1
d_call: .

cdr3_nt: TGTGCCAGCAGCTTATATTCGACCTACGAGCAGTACTTC
cdr3_aa: CASSLYSTYEQYF
j_call: TRBJ2-7
clone_size: many
v_call: TRBV5-5
d_call: .

cdr3_nt: TGCAGCGTTGCGGACGGACCTTCGGGCTACAATGAGCAGTTCTTC
cdr3_aa: CSVADGPSGYNEQFF
j_call: TRBJ2-1
clone_size: many
v_call: TRBV29-1
d_call: .

cdr3_nt: TGTGCCAGTAGCCCCCCGACGCTATCTGGAGGCTACACCTTC
cdr3_aa: CASSPPTLSGGYTF
j_call: TRBJ1-2
clone_size: .
v_call: TRBV19
d_call: .

cdr3_nt: TGCAGTGCTAGGGAGCGTGAGACCCAGTACTTC
cdr3_aa: CSARERETQYF
j_call: TRBJ2-5
clone_size: many
v_call: TRBV20-1
d_call: .

cdr3_nt: TGTGCCAGCAGTCCCCCGGGGCGGGGGCCCGAGACCCAGTACTTC
cdr3_aa: CASSPPGRGPETQYF
j_call: TRBJ2-5
clone_size: many
v_call: TRBV3-1
d_call: .

cdr3_nt: TGCGCCAGCAGCCCCCGGGGGGGGGCCGGAGAGACCCAGTACTTC
cdr3_aa: CASSPRGGAGETQYF
j_call: TRBJ2-5
clone_size: many
v_call: TRBV5-1
d_call: TRBD2

cdr3_nt: TGTGCCACCAGTGATTCCGGGTCAGGGTCGTACGAGCAGTACTTC
cdr3_aa: CATSDSGSGSYEQYF
j_call: TRBJ2-7
clone_size: .
v_call: TRBV24-1
d_call: .

cdr3_nt: TGTGCCAGCACCCAAGCGGGGGGAGCTGGAAACACCATATATTTT
cdr3_aa: CASTQAGGAGNTIYF
j_call: TRBJ1-3
clone_size: many
v_call: TRBV5-5
d_call: .

cdr3_nt: TGTGCCAGCAGTTTAAAGGGAACAGATACGCAGTATTTT
cdr3_aa: CASSLKGTDTQYF
j_call: TRBJ2-3
clone_size: many
v_call: TRBV12-3/TRBV12-4
d_call: .

cdr3_nt: TGTGCCATCAGCGTAGGGAGGACTAGCGGCTACAATGAGCCGTTCTTC
cdr3_aa: CAISVGRTSGYNEPFF
j_call: TRBJ2-1
clone_size: .
v_call: TRBV9
d_call: TRBD2

cdr3_nt: TGTGCCAGCAGCCGGACAGGGTATAATTCACCCCTCCACTTT
cdr3_aa: CASSRTGYNSPLHF
j_call: TRBJ1-6
clone_size: many
v_call: TRBV6-5
d_call: TRBD1

cdr3_nt: TGCGCCAGCAGCTTGGAGGGACAGGCCTCCTACGAGCAGTACTTC
cdr3_aa: CASSLEGQASYEQYF
j_call: TRBJ2-7
clone_size: many
v_call: TRBV5-1
d_call: TRBD1

cdr3_nt: TGCGCCAGCAGCTTGGAGTTGGCCCAGAATTCACCCCTCCACTTT
cdr3_aa: CASSLELAQNSPLHF
j_call: TRBJ1-6
clone_size: many
v_call: TRBV5-1
d_call: .

cdr3_nt: TGTGCCAGCAGCCCCCTGGGGGGAACCTCCTACAATGAGCAGTTCTTC
cdr3_aa: CASSPLGGTSYNEQFF
j_call: TRBJ2-1
clone_size: few
v_call: TRBV11-2
d_call: .

cdr3_nt: TGCGCCAGCAGCTCCGACAGTCCGACAGGCAATAGTGAAAAACTGTTTTTT
cdr3_aa: CASSSDSPTGNSEKLFF
j_call: TRBJ1-4
clone_size: many
v_call: TRBV5-1
d_call: .

cdr3_nt: TGTGCCAGCTCCCAGGGGCAGGCCTACGAGCAGTACTTC
cdr3_aa: CASSQGQAYEQYF
j_call: TRBJ2-7
clone_size: many
v_call: TRBV18
d_call: .

cdr3_nt: TGCGCCAGCAGCTTGCAACCGGGACAGGGGGTAGGTGAGCAGTTCTTC
cdr3_aa: CASSLQPGQGVGEQFF
j_call: TRBJ2-1
clone_size: many
v_call: TRBV5-1
d_call: TRBD1

cdr3_nt: TGTGCCAGCAGTTACTCCGGGGGCCGGAGCTCCTACGAGCAGTACTTC
cdr3_aa: CASSYSGGRSSYEQYF
j_call: TRBJ2-7
clone_size: many
v_call: TRBV6-5
d_call: .

cdr3_nt: TGTGCCAGCTCACCGAGACGGACCGAAGAGACCCAGTACTTC
cdr3_aa: CASSPRRTEETQYF
j_call: TRBJ2-5
clone_size: many
v_call: TRBV18
d_call: .

cdr3_nt: TGCAGTGCTAGAGCCAGCCTTATGAACACTGAAGCTTTCTTT
cdr3_aa: CSARASLMNTEAFF
j_call: TRBJ1-1
clone_size: many
v_call: TRBV20-1
d_call: .

cdr3_nt: TGCGCCAGCAGCCAACTTCAGGGAACCAGCACAGATACGCAGTATTTT
cdr3_aa: CASSQLQGTSTDTQYF
j_call: TRBJ2-3
clone_size: many
v_call: TRBV4-1
d_call: .

cdr3_nt: TGCAGTGCTAGCCAGGGGGCTATGAACACTGAAGCTTTCTTT
cdr3_aa: CSASQGAMNTEAFF
j_call: TRBJ1-1
clone_size: many
v_call: TRBV20-1
d_call: TRBD1

cdr3_nt: TGTGCCAGCACTGGCGGGAGTTTATTCACCGGGGAGCTGTTTTTT
cdr3_aa: CASTGGSLFTGELFF
j_call: TRBJ2-2
clone_size: few
v_call: TRBV2
d_call: TRBD2

cdr3_nt: TGCGCCAGCAGCTTGGATGGACAGGGAGTCACTTCGAACTATGGCTACACCTTC
cdr3_aa: CASSLDGQGVTSNYGYTF
j_call: TRBJ1-2
clone_size: many
v_call: TRBV5-1
d_call: TRBD1

cdr3_nt: TGCGCCAGCCGGTCAGCGGGGTTAAGGGCGGAGACCCAGTACTTC
cdr3_aa: CASRSAGLRAETQYF
j_call: TRBJ2-5
clone_size: many
v_call: TRBV5-1
d_call: TRBD2

cdr3_nt: TGTGCCAGCAGTTTGAAATTGGGAGGTCAGCCCCAGCATTTT
cdr3_aa: CASSLKLGGQPQHF
j_call: TRBJ1-5
clone_size: many
v_call: TRBV12-3/TRBV12-4
d_call: .

cdr3_nt: TGTGCCAGCAGCCAAGGATGGCAGAGCAATCAGCCCCAGCATTTT
cdr3_aa: CASSQGWQSNQPQHF
j_call: TRBJ1-5
clone_size: many
v_call: TRBV3-1
d_call: .

cdr3_nt: TGCGCCAGCAGCTTGGGGGACGGATTAGGGGAGCAGTACTTC
cdr3_aa: CASSLGDGLGEQYF
j_call: TRBJ2-7
clone_size: many
v_call: TRBV5-1
d_call: .

cdr3_nt: TGCAGCGCTGGACCCGGAAAAGAGACCCAGTACTTC
cdr3_aa: CSAGPGKETQYF
j_call: TRBJ2-5
clone_size: many
v_call: TRBV29-1
d_call: .

cdr3_nt: TGTGCCAGCACCCCAAGGGAGACCCAGTACTTC
cdr3_aa: CASTPRETQYF
j_call: TRBJ2-5
clone_size: many
v_call: TRBV2
d_call: .

cdr3_nt: TGTGCCACCAGGGGGGGGGCCGGGGAGACCCAGTACTTC
cdr3_aa: CATRGGAGETQYF
j_call: TRBJ2-5
clone_size: many
v_call: TRBV24-1
d_call: .

cdr3_nt: TGTGCCAGCAGTTTAGACAGGGGGGGCTATGGCTACACCTTC
cdr3_aa: CASSLDRGGYGYTF
j_call: TRBJ1-2
clone_size: many
v_call: TRBV12-3/TRBV12-4
d_call: TRBD1

cdr3_nt: TGTGCCATCAGTGAATCGGCGGGCTGGGGGATGGAGCAGTACTTC
cdr3_aa: CAISESAGWGMEQYF
j_call: TRBJ2-7
clone_size: many
v_call: TRBV10-3
d_call: .

cdr3_nt: TGTGCCAGCAGCCAAGGTGGCGGCACAGATACGCAGTATTTT
cdr3_aa: CASSQGGGTDTQYF
j_call: TRBJ2-3
clone_size: many
v_call: TRBV4-2
d_call: .

cdr3_nt: TGTGCCAGCAGTGTGGAGGGGGCGAGTGGCTACACCTTC
cdr3_aa: CASSVEGASGYTF
j_call: TRBJ1-2
clone_size: many
v_call: TRBV27
d_call: TRBD1

cdr3_nt: TGCAGCGTCCGGTGGGGGGGAAGGTCGGCAGGCGAGCAGTACTTC
cdr3_aa: CSVRWGGRSAGEQYF
j_call: TRBJ2-7
clone_size: .
v_call: TRBV29-1
d_call: TRBD2